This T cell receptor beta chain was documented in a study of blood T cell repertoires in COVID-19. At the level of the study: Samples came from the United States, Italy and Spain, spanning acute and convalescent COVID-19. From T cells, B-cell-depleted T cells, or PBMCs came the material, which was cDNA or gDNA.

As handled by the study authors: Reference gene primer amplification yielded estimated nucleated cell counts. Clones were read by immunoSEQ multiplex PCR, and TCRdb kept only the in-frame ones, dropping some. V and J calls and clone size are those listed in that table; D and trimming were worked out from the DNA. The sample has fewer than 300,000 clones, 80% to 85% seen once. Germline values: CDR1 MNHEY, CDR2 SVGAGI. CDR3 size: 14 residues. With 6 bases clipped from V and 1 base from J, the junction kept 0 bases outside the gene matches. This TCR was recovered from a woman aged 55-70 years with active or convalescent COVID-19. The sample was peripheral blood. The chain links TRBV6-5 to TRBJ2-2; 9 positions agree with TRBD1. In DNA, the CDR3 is TGTGCCAGCAGGGGACAGGGGAACACCGGGGAGCTGTTTTTT. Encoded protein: CASRGQGNTGELFF.